The 29 T cell receptor beta chains reported below all come from one sample, sequenced in a study of cytomegalovirus exposure and HLA in healthy donors. It was with 60 Vbeta and 13 Jbeta primers that the PCR ran. The assay was immunoSEQ multiplex PCR, and TCRdb's table has in-frame clones only and misses some. The profile covers over 150,000 clones, with approximately 79% appearing a single time and around 1.6% taken by the ten largest. What was sequenced was PBMCs. The receptors here all came from a woman under 30 in good health and CMV-seronegative.

This clone was found a few times. The chain joins TRBV9 to TRBJ2-3; 9 bases match TRBD2. CDR3 length equals 17 residues. Germline V gene sequence: CDR1 SGDLS, CDR2 YYNGEE. V lost 0 bases and J lost 0; bases outside the gene matches: 5. CDR3 in amino acids: CASSVAFSGGSTDTQYF. In DNA form, the CDR3 reads TGTGCCAGCAGCGTAGCTTTCAGCGGGGGGAGCACAGATACGCAGTATTTT.

The gene calls are TRBV28 and TRBJ1-1; a weak D match, TRBD1 (6 bases). From germline, CDR1 is MDHEN and CDR2 SYDVKM. V was clipped by 8 bases and J by 5 bases, with 15 bases between them. CDR3 length equals 13 residues. The CDR3 region has the DNA TGTGCCAGCGCCTTTTCGAGGGGGACTGAAGCTTTCTTT. Its translation: CASAFSRGTEAFF.

The chain carries TRBV28 and TRBJ1-1; 7 positions agree with TRBD1. V lost 6 bases to trimming and J lost 1 base; unmatched junction nucleotides: 8. Germline assignment: CDR1 MDHEN and CDR2 SYDVKM. The CDR3 runs 15 residues. The DNA of the CDR3 is TGTGCCAGCAGCCATGGACAGGCCGCGAACACTGAAGCTTTCTTT. Translating gives CASSHGQAANTEAFF.

This clone was picked up a small number of times. The chain joins TRBV28 to TRBJ2-1, with 9 positions matching TRBD2. V shed 8 bases, J shed 6 bases, and the junction held 5 bases outside the gene matches. Germline loops: CDR1 MDHEN, CDR2 SYDVKM. This CDR3 region has 13 residues. Here the CDR3 reads CASVAGVSNEQFF. DNA of the CDR3: TGTGCCAGCGTAGCGGGGGTGAGCAATGAGCAGTTCTTC. Complete variable domain (other parts from reference TRBV28 and TRBJ2-1): DVKVTQSSRYLVKRTGEKVFLECVQDMDHENMFWYRQDPGLGLRLIYFSYDVKMKEKGDIPEGYSVSREKKERFSLILESASTNQTSMYLCASVAGVSNEQFFGPGTRLTVL.

The chain recombines TRBV6-5 with TRBJ2-5, with D perhaps TRBD2 (6 bases). Germline V CDR1 and CDR2: MNHEY, SVGAGI. The CDR3 sequence is 12 residues long. The V end was cut by 7 bases, the J end by 9 bases, with 15 bases between. CDR3 coding DNA: TGTGCCAGCATCCATCCCACGGGAGCCCAGTACTTC. Its translation: CASIHPTGAQYF.

This rearrangement joins TRBV28 to TRBJ1-1, with D tentatively TRBD1 (6 bases). The V gene's germline CDR1 is MDHEN and CDR2 SYDVKM. The CDR3 runs to 14 residues. V lost 2 bases, J lost 4 bases, and 11 bases lay in between. As DNA, the CDR3 is TGTGCCAGCAGTTTACGGGGGGCGGCCACTGAAGCTTTCTTT. Protein: CASSLRGAATEAFF. The variable domain in full, with the rest retrieved from reference TRBV28 and TRBJ1-1, is DVKVTQSSRYLVKRTGEKVFLECVQDMDHENMFWYRQDPGLGLRLIYFSYDVKMKEKGDIPEGYSVSREKKERFSLILESASTNQTSMYLCASSLRGAATEAFFGQGTRLTVV.

A few counts support this clone. J is TRBJ1-1 and V is TRBV2, with D perhaps TRBD1 (6 bases). CDR3 length equals 13 residues. The germline V gene encodes CDR1 SNHLY and CDR2 FYNNEI. The V and J ends lost 1 base and 11 bases respectively, with 14 bases between them. CDR3 in DNA: TGTGCCAGCAGTGAAGAGTACTGGGGGCTCGCTTTCTTT. Translation gives CASSEEYWGLAFF.

CDR3 nucleotide sequence: TGTGCCAGCAGTCCTCGGGACAGCGATGTCCTGAACACTGAAGCTTTCTTT. Amino acids: CASSPRDSDVLNTEAFF. This chain links TRBV28 with TRBJ1-1; 7 bases align to TRBD1. Per the germline V gene, CDR1 is MDHEN and CDR2 is SYDVKM. This CDR3 contains 17 residues. With 5 bases clipped from V and 0 bases from J, the junction kept 12 bases outside the gene matches.

This chain joins TRBV7-9 and TRBJ1-4; D gene unclear. The CDR3 totals 15 residues. Germline CDR1 reads SEHNR; CDR2 reads FQNEAQ (reference sequence). V was cut by 5 bases and J by 2 bases, with 12 bases left in between. CDR3 bases: TGTGCCAGCAGCACGGCGACGGGTACTAATGAAAAACTGTTTTTT. It yields the protein CASSTATGTNEKLFF.

The gene calls are TRBV7-6 and TRBJ2-3; unclear D gene. Trimming stripped 1 base from V and 2 bases from J, with 7 bases between. The CDR3 is 14 amino acids. Germline V CDR1 and CDR2: SGHVS, FNYEAQ. For the CDR3, the DNA is TGTGCCAGCAGCTTAGGGAGTTACACAGATACGCAGTATTTT. Protein sequence: CASSLGSYTDTQYF.

The count of this clone is one. This rearrangement joins TRBV4-1 to TRBJ2-7; a weak D match, TRBD1 (6 bases). The CDR3 sequence is 16 residues long. Germline CDR1 reads MGHRA; CDR2 reads YSYEKL. The V end lost 2 bases, the J end lost 5 bases, and 19 bases lay between the germline ends. CDR3 coding DNA: TGCGCCAGCAGCCAACGTCCCGGGACAAGATTGGACGAGCAGTACTTC. It codes for CASSQRPGTRLDEQYF.

This clone was detected once. The chain carries TRBV10-2 and TRBJ1-5, with 10 positions matching TRBD1. J was trimmed by 6 bases and V by 8 bases; bases with no gene match: 1. Germline loops: CDR1 WSHSY, CDR2 SAAADI. The CDR3 runs to 12 residues. CDR3 in DNA: TGCGCCAGCGACAGGGGGCCTCAGCCCCAGCATTTT. Translated: CASDRGPQPQHF.

The rearrangement links TRBV28 to TRBJ1-1; no definite D call. The CDR3 is 14 residues long. Trimming took off 3 bases at V and 2 bases at J, with 10 bases between the two ends. CDR1 is MDHEN and CDR2 is SYDVKM in the germline V gene. CDR3 amino acids: CASSFVTDNTEAFF. The CDR3 bases are TGTGCCAGCAGTTTCGTAACAGATAACACTGAAGCTTTCTTT.

This rearrangement joins TRBV9 to TRBJ2-1; 9 bases match TRBD2. The J segment lost 5 bases and the V segment lost 3 bases, leaving 9 bases of the junction unmatched. This CDR3 contains 16 residues. Germline V CDR1 and CDR2: SGDLS, YYNGEE. The CDR3 DNA sequence: TGTGCCAGCAGCGAGGGACTAGCTGAACCGAACAATGAGCAGTTCTTC. This codes for CASSEGLAEPNNEQFF.

V and J are TRBV28 and TRBJ2-5, with 14 bases fitting TRBD2. The CDR3 spans 15 residues. Unmatched junction bases numbered 2, after V lost 5 bases and J lost 3 bases. Germline V lookup: CDR1 MDHEN, CDR2 SYDVKM. The CDR3 DNA is TGTGCCAGCAGTGGGACTAGCGGGGGCAAAGAGACCCAGTACTTC. As protein: CASSGTSGGKETQYF.

V gene TRBV10-3 combines with J gene TRBJ1-4, with 10 bases that match TRBD1. The CDR3 totals 16 residues. With 6 bases clipped from V and 0 bases from J, the junction kept 4 bases outside the gene matches. The germline CDR1 and CDR2 sequences are ENHRY and SYGVKD. The chain's CDR3 is CAIRGTGEATNEKLFF. In DNA, the CDR3 is TGTGCCATCAGGGGGACAGGGGAGGCAACTAATGAAAAACTGTTTTTT.

The chain is built from TRBV6-1 and TRBJ2-2, with D tentatively TRBD1 (5 bases). This CDR3 is built from 11 residues. Germline V lookup: CDR1 MNHNS, CDR2 SASEGT. V gave up 6 bases and J gave up 8 bases, with 7 bases separating them. The CDR3 region has the DNA TGTGCCAGCAGAAGGACAGGGGAGCTGTTTTTT. This translates into CASRRTGELFF.

This chain uses TRBV28 with TRBJ2-7; 11 bases agree with TRBD2. The germline CDR1 and CDR2 sequences are MDHEN and SYDVKM. The V segment lost 6 bases and the J segment 3 bases; nucleotides outside the gene matches: 4. The CDR3 covers 14 residues. The CDR3 loop reads CASRTSGSLYEQYF. The CDR3 DNA sequence: TGTGCCAGCAGAACTAGCGGGAGCCTCTACGAGCAGTACTTC.

V is TRBV7-2 and J is TRBJ1-6; D not certain. The CDR3 is made up of 15 amino acids. Trimming took 1 base from V and 4 from J, leaving 8 bases between them. Germline CDR1 reads SGHTA; CDR2 reads FQGNSA. CDR3 amino acids: CASSLETSYNSPLHF. CDR3 sequence (DNA): TGTGCCAGCAGCTTAGAGACATCGTATAATTCACCCCTCCACTTT.

V usage is TRBV5-8 and J usage is TRBJ1-5, with D possibly TRBD1 on 5 matching bases. V was shortened by 1 base and J by 2 bases, with 10 bases between the two germline ends. Germline lookup yields CDR1 SGHTS and CDR2 YDEGEE. This CDR3 has 15 amino acids. The CDR3 DNA reads as TGTGCCAGCAGCTTGCGGGGGAGGGGCAATCAGCCCCAGCATTTT. Amino acids: CASSLRGRGNQPQHF.

This chain connects TRBV27 to TRBJ1-6, with 8 bases matching TRBD1. Losses at the gene ends were 8 bases for V and 3 bases for J; bases not matched to a gene: 18. The CDR3 extends over 19 amino acids. Germline values: CDR1 MNHEY, CDR2 SMNVEV (reference sequence). The CDR3 nucleotides read TGTGCCAGCGGCCAAGGACAGGGTCTAATAAGTTACTATAATTCACCCCTCCACTTT. Its translation is CASGQGQGLISYYNSPLHF.

The chain is built from TRBV5-1 and TRBJ2-2, with TRBD1 as a possible D gene (6 bases). The CDR3 runs to 16 residues. The germline V and J ends were trimmed by 2 bases and 3 bases, with 14 bases remaining between them. The germline CDR1 and CDR2 sequences are SGHRS and YFSETQ. The CDR3: CASSLQGQVDTGELFF. CDR3 nucleotide sequence: TGCGCCAGCAGCTTACAGGGTCAAGTGGACACCGGGGAGCTGTTTTTT.

In this sample, this clone turned up a few times. The chain uses TRBV2 and TRBJ1-2; no clear D. Germline assignment: CDR1 SNHLY and CDR2 FYNNEI. This CDR3 has 16 residues. Trimming stripped 6 bases from V and 1 base from J, with 18 bases between. The CDR3 loop is CASRPLAQVLNYGYTF. The CDR3 DNA is TGTGCCAGCAGACCGTTGGCGCAGGTCCTTAACTATGGCTACACCTTC.

The V gene is TRBV4-1, the J gene TRBJ2-7; 8 nucleotides line up with TRBD1. Germline CDR1 is MGHRA and CDR2 is YSYEKL. The CDR3 consists of 13 residues. Germline trimming cut 4 bases from V and 7 bases from J; bases unmatched to any gene: 6. The CDR3 sequence is CASSRMTGVEQYF. The DNA for the CDR3 is TGCGCCAGCAGCCGGATGACAGGGGTTGAGCAGTACTTC.

This sequence joins TRBV14 and TRBJ1-4; 8 nucleotides agree with TRBD1. This CDR3 has 15 residues. Germline V lookup: CDR1 SGHDN, CDR2 FVKESK. Trimming cost V 5 bases and J 8 bases; bases outside gene matches: 10. In nucleotides, the CDR3 is TGTGCCAGCAGCAAAACGACAGGGGCTCGCGAAAAACTGTTTTTT. It encodes CASSKTTGAREKLFF.

The chain joins TRBV14 to TRBJ1-2; D remains unclear. The CDR3 loop spans 12 amino acids. From germline, CDR1 is SGHDN and CDR2 FVKESK. The ends were cut back, 1 base at V and 5 bases at J, with 5 bases in the middle. The DNA of the CDR3 is TGTGCCAGCAGCCAAGCTCGGTATGGCTACACCTTC. Its translation: CASSQARYGYTF.

This clone was detected once. This rearrangement joins TRBV11-3 to TRBJ2-3, with a weak D call TRBD1 (5 bases). This CDR3 is 13 amino acids long. The germline CDR1 and CDR2 sequences are SGHNT and YENEEA. V was trimmed by 5 bases and J by 4 bases, leaving 10 bases between them. This CDR3 reads CASSATVADTQYF. Here the CDR3 DNA reads TGTGCCAGCAGCGCGACAGTCGCAGATACGCAGTATTTT.

The rearrangement uses TRBV5-1 and TRBJ1-6; D not certain. The CDR3 loop spans 16 amino acids. V shed 4 bases and J shed 0 bases, with 11 bases lying between them. CDR1 is SGHRS and CDR2 is YFSETQ in the germline V gene. The CDR3 nucleotides read TGCGCCAGCAGCGTCCAAGAGAGCTCCTATAATTCACCCCTCCACTTT. Translating gives CASSVQESSYNSPLHF.

The chain uses TRBV6-5 and TRBJ2-1; unclear D gene. Trimming took off 0 bases at V and 10 bases at J, with 4 bases between the two ends. There are 11 residues in the CDR3. Germline V gene sequence: CDR1 MNHEY, CDR2 SVGAGI. CDR3 in amino acids: CASSYSGEQFF. CDR3 sequence (DNA): TGTGCCAGCAGTTACTCGGGCGAGCAGTTCTTC.